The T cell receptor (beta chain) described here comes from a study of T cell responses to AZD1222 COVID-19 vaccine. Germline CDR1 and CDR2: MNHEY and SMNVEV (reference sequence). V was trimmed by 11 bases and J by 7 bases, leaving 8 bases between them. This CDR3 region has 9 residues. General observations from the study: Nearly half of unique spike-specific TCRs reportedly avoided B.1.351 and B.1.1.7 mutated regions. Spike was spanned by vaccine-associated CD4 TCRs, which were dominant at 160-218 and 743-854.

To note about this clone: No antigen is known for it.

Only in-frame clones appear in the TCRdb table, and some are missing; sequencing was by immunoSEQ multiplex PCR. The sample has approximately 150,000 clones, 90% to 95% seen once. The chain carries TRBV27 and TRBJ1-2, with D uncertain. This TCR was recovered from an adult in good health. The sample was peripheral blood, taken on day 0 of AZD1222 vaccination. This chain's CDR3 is CAVQGGYTF. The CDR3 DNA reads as TGTGCCGTCCAAGGTGGCTACACCTTC.